The present entry profiles one TCR beta chain with its context. What it binds is not known. Primers for the PCR totalled 60 Vbeta and 13 Jbeta. The protocol was immunoSEQ multiplex PCR, while the TCRdb copy is restricted to in-frame clones and leaves out a portion. The table includes approximately 200,000 clones, about 81% detected once. This sample was taken from a study of cytomegalovirus exposure and HLA in healthy donors. Overall study results and limits: CMV serostatus alone was available as immune exposure information.

The sequenced material came from PBMCs. This receptor was obtained from a woman between 45 and 65 years old in good health and CMV-seropositive.

CDR3 DNA: TGTGCCAGCATGATGGGACAGGGGGCGACCGGGGAGCTGTTTTTT. Protein: CASMMGQGATGELFF. The V call is TRBV2, the J call TRBJ2-2; 12 bases agree with TRBD1. V was clipped by 7 bases and J by 5 bases; unmatched bases: 5. CDR3 size: 15 residues. Germline V CDR1 and CDR2: SNHLY, FYNNEI.